A single T cell receptor beta chain is shown here with its context. Produced via immunoSEQ multiplex PCR; TCRdb's table is partial and in-frame only. This table has approximately 290,000 clones, around 82% appearing once. This entry comes from a study of blood T cell repertoires in COVID-19. Study overall: COVID-19 samples, acute and convalescent, were from the United States, Italy and Spain.

This CDR3 contains 12 residues. Trimming cost V 7 bases and J 5 bases; bases outside gene matches: 4. One Seattle source followed patients from active infection through their disease course. Source material: peripheral blood. The receptor was isolated from a person aged 70 to 79 with COVID-19, enrolled during active disease. This chain uses TRBV12-3 or TRBV12-4 with TRBJ2-7, with 8 bases matching TRBD1. The CDR3 loop reads CASTTGVDEQYF. In DNA, the CDR3 is TGTGCCAGCACGACAGGGGTCGACGAGCAGTACTTC.